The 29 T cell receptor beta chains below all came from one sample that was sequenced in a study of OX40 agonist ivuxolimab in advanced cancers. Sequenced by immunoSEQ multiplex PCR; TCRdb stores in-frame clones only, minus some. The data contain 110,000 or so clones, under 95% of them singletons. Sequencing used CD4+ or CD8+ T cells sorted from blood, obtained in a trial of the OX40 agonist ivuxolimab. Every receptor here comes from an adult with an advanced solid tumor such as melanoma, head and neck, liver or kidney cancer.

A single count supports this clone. The CDR3 reads CASSDPANTGELFF. In DNA, the CDR3 is TGCGCCAGCAGTGATCCCGCGAACACCGGGGAGCTGTTTTTT. This sequence joins TRBV10-1 and TRBJ2-2; no clear D gene. The germline CDR1 and CDR2 sequences are WNHNN and SYGVQD (reference sequence). There are 14 residues in the CDR3. V lost 3 bases, J lost 0 bases, and 5 bases lay in between.

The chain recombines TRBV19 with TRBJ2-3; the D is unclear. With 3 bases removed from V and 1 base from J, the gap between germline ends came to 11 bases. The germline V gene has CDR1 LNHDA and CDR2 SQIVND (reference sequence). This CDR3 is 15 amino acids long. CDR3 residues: CASSINGWGTDTQYF. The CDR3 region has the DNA TGTGCCAGTAGTATCAATGGGTGGGGCACAGATACGCAGTATTTT.

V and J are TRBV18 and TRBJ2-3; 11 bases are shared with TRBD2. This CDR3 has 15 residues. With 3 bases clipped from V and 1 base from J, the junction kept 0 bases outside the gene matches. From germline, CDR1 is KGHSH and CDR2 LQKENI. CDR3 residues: CASSPSGRGTDTQYF. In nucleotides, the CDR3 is TGTGCCAGCTCACCTAGCGGGAGGGGCACAGATACGCAGTATTTT.

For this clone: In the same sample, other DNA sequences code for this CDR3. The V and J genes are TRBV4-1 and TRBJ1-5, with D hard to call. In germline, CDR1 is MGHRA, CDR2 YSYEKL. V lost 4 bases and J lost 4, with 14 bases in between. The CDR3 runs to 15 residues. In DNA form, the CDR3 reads TGCGCCAGCAGCCCTCTTGGCCGGTTGAATCAGCCCCAGCATTTT. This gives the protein CASSPLGRLNQPQHF.

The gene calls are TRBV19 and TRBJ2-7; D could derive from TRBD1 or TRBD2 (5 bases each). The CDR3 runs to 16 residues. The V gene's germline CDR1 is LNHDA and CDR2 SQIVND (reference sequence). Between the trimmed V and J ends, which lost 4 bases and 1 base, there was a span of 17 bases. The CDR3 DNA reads TGTGCCAGTAGTAGGGACCTCGCCGGAGGATCCTACGAGCAGTACTTC. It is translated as CASSRDLAGGSYEQYF.

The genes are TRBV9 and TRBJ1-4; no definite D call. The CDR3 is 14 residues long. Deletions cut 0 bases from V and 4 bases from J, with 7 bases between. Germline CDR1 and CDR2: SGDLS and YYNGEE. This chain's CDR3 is CASSVAGDNEKLFF. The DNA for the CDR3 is TGTGCCAGCAGCGTAGCCGGGGATAATGAAAAACTGTTTTTT.

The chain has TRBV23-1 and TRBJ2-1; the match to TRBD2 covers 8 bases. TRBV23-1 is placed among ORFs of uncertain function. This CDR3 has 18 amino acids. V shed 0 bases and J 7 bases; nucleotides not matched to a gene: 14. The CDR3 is CASSQSTLVLAEKNEQFF. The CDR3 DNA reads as TGCGCCAGCAGTCAATCGACATTGGTACTAGCGGAAAAAAATGAGCAGTTCTTC.

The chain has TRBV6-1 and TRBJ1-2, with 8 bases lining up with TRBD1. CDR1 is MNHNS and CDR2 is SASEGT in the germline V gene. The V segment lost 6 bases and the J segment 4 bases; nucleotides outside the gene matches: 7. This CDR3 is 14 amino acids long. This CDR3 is CASSPTGVIYGYTF. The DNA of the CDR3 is TGTGCCAGCAGCCCGACAGGGGTCATCTATGGCTACACCTTC.

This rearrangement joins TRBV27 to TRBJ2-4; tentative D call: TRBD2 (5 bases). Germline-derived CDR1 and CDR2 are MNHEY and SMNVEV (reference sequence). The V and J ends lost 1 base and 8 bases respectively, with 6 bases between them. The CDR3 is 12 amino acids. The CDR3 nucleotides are TGTGCCAGCAGTTTATTCGGGGACATTCAGTACTTC. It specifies CASSLFGDIQYF.

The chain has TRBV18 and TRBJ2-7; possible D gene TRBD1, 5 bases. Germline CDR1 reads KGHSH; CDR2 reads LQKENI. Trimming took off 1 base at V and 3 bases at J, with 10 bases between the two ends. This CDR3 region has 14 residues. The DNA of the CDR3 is TGTGCCAGCTCACCACTGGGGCGCGTCTACGAGCAGTACTTC. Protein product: CASSPLGRVYEQYF. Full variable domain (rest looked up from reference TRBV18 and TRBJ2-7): NAGVMQNPRHLVRRRGQEARLRCSPMKGHSHVYWYRQLPEEGLKFMVYLQKENIIDESGMPKERFSAEFPKEGPSILRIQQVVRGDSAAYFCASSPLGRVYEQYFGPGTRLTVT.

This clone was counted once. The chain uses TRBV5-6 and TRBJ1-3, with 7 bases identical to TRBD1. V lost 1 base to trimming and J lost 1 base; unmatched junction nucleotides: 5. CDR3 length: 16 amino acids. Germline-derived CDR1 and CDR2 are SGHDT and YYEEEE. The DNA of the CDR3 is TGTGCCAGCAGCTTGCGAGGGGGCACTTCTGGAAACACCATATATTTT. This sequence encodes CASSLRGGTSGNTIYF.

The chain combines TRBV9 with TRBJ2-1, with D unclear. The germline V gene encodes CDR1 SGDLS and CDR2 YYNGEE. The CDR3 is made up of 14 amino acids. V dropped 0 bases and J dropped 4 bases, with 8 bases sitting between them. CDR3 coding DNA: TGTGCCAGCAGCGTAGCCCAGGATTACAATGAGCAGTTCTTC. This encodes CASSVAQDYNEQFF.

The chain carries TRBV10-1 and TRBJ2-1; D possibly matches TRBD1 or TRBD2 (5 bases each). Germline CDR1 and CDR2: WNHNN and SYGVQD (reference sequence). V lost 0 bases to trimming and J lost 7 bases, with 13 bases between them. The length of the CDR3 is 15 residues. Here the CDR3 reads CASSESLGTLNEQFF. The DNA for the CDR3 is TGCGCCAGCAGTGAGTCTCTGGGGACCCTAAATGAGCAGTTCTTC.

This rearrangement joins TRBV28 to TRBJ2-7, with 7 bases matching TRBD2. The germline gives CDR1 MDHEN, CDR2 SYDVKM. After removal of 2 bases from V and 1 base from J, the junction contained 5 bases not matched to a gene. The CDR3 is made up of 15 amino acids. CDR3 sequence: CASSLVSGPSYEQYF. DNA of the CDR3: TGTGCCAGCAGTTTAGTTAGCGGGCCTTCCTACGAGCAGTACTTC.

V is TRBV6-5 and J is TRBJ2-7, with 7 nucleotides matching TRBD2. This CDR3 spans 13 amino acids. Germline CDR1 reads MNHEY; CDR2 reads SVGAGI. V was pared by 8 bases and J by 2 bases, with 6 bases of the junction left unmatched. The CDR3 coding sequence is TGTGCCAGCTTGGGGCTAGCGGCCTACGAGCAGTACTTC. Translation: CASLGLAAYEQYF.

The CDR3 DNA reads as TGTGCCAGCAAAACCGACAGGGGAGGATCCAAAAACATTCAGTACTTC. Translated, it gives CASKTDRGGSKNIQYF. V and J are TRBV21-1 and TRBJ2-4; the listed D gene, TRBD1, was not tested against the DNA. TRBV21-1 represents a pseudogene. CDR3 length: 16 amino acids.

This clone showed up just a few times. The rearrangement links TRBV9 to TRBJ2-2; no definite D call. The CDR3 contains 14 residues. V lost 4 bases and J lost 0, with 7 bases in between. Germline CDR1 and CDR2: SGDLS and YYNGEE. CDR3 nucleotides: TGTGCCAGCAGCATAATCGCGAACACCGGGGAGCTGTTTTTT. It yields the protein CASSIIANTGELFF.

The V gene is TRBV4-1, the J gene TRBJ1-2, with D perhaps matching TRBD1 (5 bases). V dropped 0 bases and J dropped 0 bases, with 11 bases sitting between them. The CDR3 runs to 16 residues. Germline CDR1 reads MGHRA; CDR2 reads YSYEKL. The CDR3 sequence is CASSQDRAVANYGYTF. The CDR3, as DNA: TGCGCCAGCAGCCAAGACAGGGCAGTAGCTAACTATGGCTACACCTTC.

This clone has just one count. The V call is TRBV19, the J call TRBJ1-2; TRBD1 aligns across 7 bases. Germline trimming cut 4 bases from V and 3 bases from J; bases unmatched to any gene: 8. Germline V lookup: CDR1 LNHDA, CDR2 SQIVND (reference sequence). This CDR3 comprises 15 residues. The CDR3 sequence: CASSRTGEEYYGYTF. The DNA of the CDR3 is TGTGCCAGTAGTAGAACAGGGGAGGAATACTATGGCTACACCTTC.

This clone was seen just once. CDR3 DNA sequence: TGTGCCAGCTCCGGACAGGTTAACACCGGGGAGCTGTTTTTT. Protein product: CASSGQVNTGELFF. V usage is TRBV18 and J usage is TRBJ2-2; 7 nucleotides align to TRBD1. Germline trimming cut 6 bases from V and 2 bases from J; bases unmatched to any gene: 3. This CDR3 region has 14 residues. Germline assignment: CDR1 KGHSH and CDR2 LQKENI.

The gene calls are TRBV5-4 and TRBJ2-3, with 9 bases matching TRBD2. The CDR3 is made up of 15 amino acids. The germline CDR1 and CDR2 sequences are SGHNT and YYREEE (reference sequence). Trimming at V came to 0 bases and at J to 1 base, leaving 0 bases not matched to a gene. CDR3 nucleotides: TGTGCCAGCAGCTTGGGACTAGCGGGCACAGATACGCAGTATTTT. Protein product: CASSLGLAGTDTQYF. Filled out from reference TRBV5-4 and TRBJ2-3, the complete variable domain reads ETGVTQSPTHLIKTRGQQVTLRCSSQSGHNTVSWYQQALGQGPQFIFQYYREEENGRGNFPPRFSGLQFPNYSSELNVNALELDDSALYLCASSLGLAGTDTQYFGPGTRLTVL.

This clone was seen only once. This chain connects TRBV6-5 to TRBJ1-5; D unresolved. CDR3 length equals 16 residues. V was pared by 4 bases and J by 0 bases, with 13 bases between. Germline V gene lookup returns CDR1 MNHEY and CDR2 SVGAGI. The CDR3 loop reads CASSLGGEVSNQPQHF. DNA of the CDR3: TGTGCCAGCAGTTTAGGAGGAGAAGTTAGCAATCAGCCCCAGCATTTT.

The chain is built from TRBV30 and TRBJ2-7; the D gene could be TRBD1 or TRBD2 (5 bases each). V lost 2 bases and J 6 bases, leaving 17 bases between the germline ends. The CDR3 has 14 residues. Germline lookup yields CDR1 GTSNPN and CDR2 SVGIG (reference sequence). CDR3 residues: CAWSTYSGTIEQYF. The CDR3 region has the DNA TGTGCCTGGAGTACCTACTCCGGGACGATCGAGCAGTACTTC.

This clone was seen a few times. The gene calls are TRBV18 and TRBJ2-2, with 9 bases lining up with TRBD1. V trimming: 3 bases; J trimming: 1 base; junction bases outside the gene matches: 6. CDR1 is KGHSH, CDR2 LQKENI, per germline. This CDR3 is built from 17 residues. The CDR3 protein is CASSPGPGQGNTGELFF. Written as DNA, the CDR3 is TGTGCCAGCTCACCGGGACCGGGACAGGGGAACACCGGGGAGCTGTTTTTT.

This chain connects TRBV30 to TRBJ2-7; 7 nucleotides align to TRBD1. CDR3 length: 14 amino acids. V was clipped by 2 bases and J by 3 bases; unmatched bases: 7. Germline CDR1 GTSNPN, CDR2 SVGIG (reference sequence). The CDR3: CAWSHLTGFYEQYF. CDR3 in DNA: TGTGCCTGGAGTCATCTGACAGGGTTCTACGAGCAGTACTTC.

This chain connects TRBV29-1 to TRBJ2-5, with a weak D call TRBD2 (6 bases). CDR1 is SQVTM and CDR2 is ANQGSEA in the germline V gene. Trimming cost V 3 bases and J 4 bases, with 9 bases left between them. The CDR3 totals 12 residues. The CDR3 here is CSVEGTSETQYF. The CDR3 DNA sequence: TGCAGCGTTGAGGGGACTTCAGAGACCCAGTACTTC.

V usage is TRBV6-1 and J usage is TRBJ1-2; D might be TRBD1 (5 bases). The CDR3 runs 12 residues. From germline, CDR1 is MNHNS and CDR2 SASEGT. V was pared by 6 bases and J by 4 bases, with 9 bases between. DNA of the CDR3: TGTGCCAGCAGGGGGGGGTCCTATGGCTACACCTTC. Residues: CASRGGSYGYTF.

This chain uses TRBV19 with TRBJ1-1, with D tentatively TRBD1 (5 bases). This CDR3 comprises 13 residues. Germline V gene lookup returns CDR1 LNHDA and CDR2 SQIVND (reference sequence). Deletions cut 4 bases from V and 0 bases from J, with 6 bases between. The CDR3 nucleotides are TGTGCCAGTAGTACGACAGTGAACACTGAAGCTTTCTTT. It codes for CASSTTVNTEAFF.

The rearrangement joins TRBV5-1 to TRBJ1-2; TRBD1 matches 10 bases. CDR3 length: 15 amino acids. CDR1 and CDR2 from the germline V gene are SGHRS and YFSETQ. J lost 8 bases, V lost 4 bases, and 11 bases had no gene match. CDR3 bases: TGCGCCAGCAGCGCAGGGGACAGGGGCACGGACGGCTACACCTTC. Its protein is CASSAGDRGTDGYTF.